Listed below are T cell receptor beta chains from one sample, sequenced in a study of chemoradiotherapy in HPV16-positive cancers. TCRdb's copy holds only in-frame clones and misses some; the assay was immunoSEQ multiplex PCR. The data show 9,500 to 15,000 clones, 77% seen once. The specimen was obtained from a patient who underwent chemoradiotherapy. Receptors were obtained from a human donor with HPV-associated anogenital cancer. Each CDR3 is given with its conserved first and last residue. D genes are given only for firm matches. Rows give clone size only sometimes, using once, few, many, or a class for an expanded clone.

TRBV7-9	14	TRBJ2-5	few	-	TGTGCCAGCAGCTTAGTAGAAGGGGCAGAGACCCAGTACTTC	CASSLVEGAETQYF
TRBV19	17	TRBJ1-1	-	TRBD1	TGTGCCAGTAGTAAAAACGCCCTCCAGGGGGTGAGAACTGAAGCTTTCTTT	CASSKNALQGVRTEAFF
TRBV18	15	TRBJ2-6	once	-	TGTGCCAGCTCCCAGGGGGGGAGGAAGGCCAACGTCCTGACTTTC	CASSQGGRKANVLTF
TRBV7-3	13	TRBJ1-2	-	-	TGTGCCAGCAGCTTAGGCCCGCGCTATGGCTACACCTTC	CASSLGPRYGYTF
TRBV7-3	15	TRBJ2-3	-	TRBD2	TGTGCCAGCAGCCAGTCTAGCGGGAGCACAGATACGCAGTATTTT	CASSQSSGSTDTQYF
TRBV6-5	15	TRBJ2-7	-	TRBD1	TGTGCCAGCAGTTACGGTGGGACAGGGTCCTACGAGCAGTACTTC	CASSYGGTGSYEQYF
TRBV19	16	TRBJ2-7	-	-	TGTGCCAGTAGTATCACGTTGGCGACGCGGTGGTACGAGCAGTACTTC	CASSITLATRWYEQYF
TRBV7-2	14	TRBJ1-1	once	-	TGTGCCAGCAGCTTAGTCCCGGGGGCTACTGAAGCTTTCTTT	CASSLVPGATEAFF
TRBV10-2	16	TRBJ1-4	-	-	TGCGCCAGCAGCCCACAGGAAAACAACCCTAATGAAAAACTGTTTTTT	CASSPQENNPNEKLFF
TRBV9	13	TRBJ2-5	-	-	TGTGCCAGCAGCGCGGATAGCCAAGAGACCCAGTACTTC	CASSADSQETQYF
TRBV28	14	TRBJ1-1	-	-	TGTGCCAGCAGTTCCCCGGGGCAGTTGGCTGAAGCTTTCTTT	CASSSPGQLAEAFF
TRBV20-1	10	TRBJ1-2	-	-	TGCAGTGCTAGGACAGGCAGGTACACCTTC	CSARTGRYTF
TRBV29-1	14	TRBJ1-2	-	TRBD1	TGCAGCGTGAGCGGGACAGACGATATCTATGGCTACACCTTC	CSVSGTDDIYGYTF
TRBV28	13	TRBJ1-1	-	TRBD1	TGTGCCAGCAGACAGACAGGGCGAACTGAAGCTTTCTTT	CASRQTGRTEAFF
TRBV29-1	16	TRBJ1-4	-	TRBD1	TGCAGCGTTGCCGGACAGGGTGGTGTGCCTTATGAAAAACTGTTTTTT	CSVAGQGGVPYEKLFF
TRBV11-2	15	TRBJ1-2	-	-	TGTGCCAGCAGCTTAGATCCGGACAACTTATATGGCTACACCTTC	CASSLDPDNLYGYTF
TRBV5-1	11	TRBJ1-5	few	-	TGCGCCAGCAGCTTGGACCAGCCCCAGCATTTT	CASSLDQPQHF
TRBV9	15	TRBJ2-2	few	TRBD2	TGTGCCAGCAGCTCTGGACTAGCAGGTACCGGGGAGCTGTTTTTT	CASSSGLAGTGELFF
TRBV30	13	TRBJ1-1	-	-	TGTGCCTGGAGTCGGAACGCGAACACTGAAGCTTTCTTT	CAWSRNANTEAFF
TRBV15	13	TRBJ1-2	few	-	TGTGCCACCAGCAGAGTGGAGGGGGAAGGCTACACCTTC	CATSRVEGEGYTF
TRBV10-3	11	TRBJ2-1	few	-	TGTGCCATCGGGTTCGGGAATGAGCAGTTCTTC	CAIGFGNEQFF
TRBV6-1	14	TRBJ1-2	once	TRBD1	TGTGCCAGCAGTATTATCAGGGGGGCGGGTGGCTACACCTTC	CASSIIRGAGGYTF
TRBV6-6	13	TRBJ1-1	-	-	TGTGCCAGCATTCGAGACTCCAACACTGAAGCTTTCTTT	CASIRDSNTEAFF
TRBV7-9	14	TRBJ1-1	few	-	TGTGCCAGCAGCTTAGCATGGGTCCAGACCGAAGCTTTCTTT	CASSLAWVQTEAFF
TRBV25-1	14	TRBJ1-5	-	-	TGTGCCAGCAGTTCCGGGGTCAGCAATCAGCCCCAGCATTTT	CASSSGVSNQPQHF
TRBV7-3	14	TRBJ1-1	once	-	TGTGCCAGCAGCTTAAACCGGGTAGGGACTGAAGCTTTCTTT	CASSLNRVGTEAFF
TRBV6-5	14	TRBJ1-2	once	TRBD1	TGTGCCAGCAGTGCGACAGGGGGTAACTATGGCTACACCTTC	CASSATGGNYGYTF
TRBV13	13	TRBJ1-1	-	-	TGTGCCAGCAGTCCTGAGACGGACACTGAAGCTTTCTTT	CASSPETDTEAFF
TRBV5-1	16	TRBJ2-7	-	TRBD1	TGCGCCAGCAGCTTGGCAGGGACAGGGCAAACCTACGAGCAGTACTTC	CASSLAGTGQTYEQYF
TRBV29-1	10	TRBJ1-1	once	-	TGCAGCGTTCTGGAGTTTGAAGCTTTCTTT	CSVLEFEAFF
TRBV27	17	TRBJ2-2	few	TRBD1	TGTGCCAGCAGCCTCTGGGGACAGATTAAGAACACCGGGGAGCTGTTTTTT	CASSLWGQIKNTGELFF
TRBV4-3	19	TRBJ2-3	-	TRBD2	TGCGCCAGCAGCCAAGAACCGGGACTAGCGGGCACTAGCACAGATACGCAGTATTTT	CASSQEPGLAGTSTDTQYF
TRBV2	13	TRBJ2-7	-	-	TGTGCCAGCAGTCCGACGTCCCTTCAGAAGCAGTACTTC	CASSPTSLQKQYF
TRBV28	16	TRBJ1-5	-	TRBD1	TGTGCCAGCAGTCCACACACGGGACAGAATAATCAGCCCCAGCATTTT	CASSPHTGQNNQPQHF
TRBV29-1	16	TRBJ1-2	-	TRBD1	TGCAGCGTTGAAGAGCGGGGGACAGGGCCGAACTATGGCTACACCTTC	CSVEERGTGPNYGYTF
TRBV30	14	TRBJ1-1	-	-	TGTGCCTGGAGTGTAGCTCGCCCTAACACTGAAGCTTTCTTT	CAWSVARPNTEAFF
TRBV19	14	TRBJ1-1	few	-	TGTGCCAGTAGCTTTACAGAAGCCAACTCTGAAGCTTTCTTT	CASSFTEANSEAFF
TRBV19	14	TRBJ2-7	-	-	TGTGCCAGTAACGATCGAGGTCCGCCCTACGAGCAGTACTTC	CASNDRGPPYEQYF
TRBV30	13	TRBJ1-1	once	-	TGTGCCTGGGCGACAATGATGAACACTGAAGCTTTCTTT	CAWATMMNTEAFF
TRBV6-6	13	TRBJ1-2	-	-	TGTGCCAGCACCCAAACAGGGACCTATGGCTACACCTTC	CASTQTGTYGYTF
TRBV6-1	12	TRBJ2-1	-	-	TGTGCCAGCAGTCAGGGGCAAAATGAGCAGTTCTTC	CASSQGQNEQFF
TRBV7-9	15	TRBJ2-4	once	-	TGTGCCAGCACCCGAGCTGGGGGGGCAGGAAACATTCAGTACTTC	CASTRAGGAGNIQYF
TRBV9	14	TRBJ2-7	few	-	TGTGCCAGCAGCGTAGGGTCAGGGAGCTACGAGCAGTACTTC	CASSVGSGSYEQYF
TRBV5-1	18	TRBJ2-2	-	TRBD2	TGCGCCAGCAGCATGGGACTAGCGGGCCAAACGAACACCGGGGAGCTGTTTTTT	CASSMGLAGQTNTGELFF
TRBV28	13	TRBJ1-3	-	TRBD1	TGTGCCAGCAACCCGGGACAGGGAAACACCATATATTTT	CASNPGQGNTIYF
TRBV29-1	15	TRBJ2-3	few	TRBD2	TGCAGCGCGTCCACAAGCGGGAGGGGGACAGATACGCAGTATTTT	CSASTSGRGTDTQYF
TRBV7-2	15	TRBJ2-7	-	-	TGTGCCAGCAGCTTAGCTCTAGCGACCGATGACGAGCAGTACTTC	CASSLALATDDEQYF
TRBV6-4	13	TRBJ2-3	-	-	TGTGCCAGCAGTGTCAGGGAAACAGATACGCAGTATTTT	CASSVRETDTQYF
TRBV11-2	15	TRBJ2-3	-	TRBD2	TGTGCCAGCAGCGTCAGCGGGGGCAGCACAGATACGCAGTATTTT	CASSVSGGSTDTQYF
TRBV5-6	15	TRBJ2-7	few	-	TGTGCCAGCAGCTTGGACGGTTTCCCCGCCTACGAGCAGTACTTC	CASSLDGFPAYEQYF
TRBV4-1	18	TRBJ2-7	-	TRBD2	TGCGCCAGCAGCCCCTGGGGGGGGGGACGAACGTTCTCCTACGAGCAGTACTTC	CASSPWGGGRTFSYEQYF
TRBV2	15	TRBJ1-2	-	-	TGTGCCAGCAGTGAAAGGGGCAGCTCCTGGGGCGGCTACACCTTC	CASSERGSSWGGYTF
TRBV2	18	TRBJ1-4	-	-	TGTGCCAGCAGTGAAAGACCGGGTTATGGTGCAACTAATGAAAAACTGTTTTTT	CASSERPGYGATNEKLFF
TRBV27	14	TRBJ2-7	-	-	TGTGCCAGCAGCCTGGGACTCAACTCCTACGAGCAGTACTTC	CASSLGLNSYEQYF
TRBV10-3	13	TRBJ2-7	-	TRBD1	TGTGCCATCAGTCCCCGGGACAGCCACGAGCAGTACTTC	CAISPRDSHEQYF
TRBV2	15	TRBJ2-2	-	-	TGTGCCAGCGAGGCCTTAGCGGTGGGCACCGGGGAGCTGTTTTTT	CASEALAVGTGELFF
TRBV11-3	14	TRBJ1-1	few	-	TGTGCCAGCAGCTTAGGGGGGGGCAACACTGAAGCTTTCTTT	CASSLGGGNTEAFF
TRBV5-6	12	TRBJ2-2	-	-	TGTGCCAGCAGCTTGGTCCACGGGGAGCTGTTTTTT	CASSLVHGELFF
TRBV29-1	12	TRBJ1-2	-	-	TGCAGCGTAGACGTCCTTATGGATGGCTACACCTTC	CSVDVLMDGYTF
TRBV18	12	TRBJ2-5	-	-	TGTGCCAGCTCACCTTCGGGAGAGACCCAGTACTTC	CASSPSGETQYF